This record looks at one TCR beta chain sequence and its context. Its antigen is undetermined. Per the germline V gene, CDR1 is GTSNPN and CDR2 is SVGIG (reference sequence). This CDR3 has 14 amino acids. Germline trimming cut 4 bases from V and 7 bases from J; bases unmatched to any gene: 8. Library construction for TCR beta used iRepertoire HTBI primers and Arm-PCR of CDR3 regions. Original processing notes: Across samples, 55 to 75 TRBV and about 15 TRBJ segments were found. TCRdb reprocessed the multiplex PCR reads with MiXCR, giving one entry per CDR3 protein. The V and J calls were determined by TCRdb, not by the authors. This sample has roughly 300,000 distinct CDR3 sequences, with roughly a fifth found just once. Documented time point: persistent/refractory GD, antithyroid drugs over 5 years with positive TRAb. The TCR library used RNA extracted from PBMCs. EDTA tubes collected roughly 9 milliliters of peripheral blood.

The data are from a study of regulatory T cells in long-lasting Graves disease. Study-level findings and limits: Researchers reported studying only peripheral blood, not thyroid tissue.

Sequencing used peripheral blood mononuclear cells (PBMCs), obtained when the disease was refractory, from a patient treated with antithyroid drugs. The rearrangement links TRBV30 to TRBJ2-7, with 12 positions matching TRBD2. The TCR sequence derives from a female donor with Graves disease. The CDR3: CAWKTSGSGLEQYF. The CDR3 DNA follows: TGTGCCTGGAAGACTAGCGGGAGTGGTCTTGAGCAGTACTTC.